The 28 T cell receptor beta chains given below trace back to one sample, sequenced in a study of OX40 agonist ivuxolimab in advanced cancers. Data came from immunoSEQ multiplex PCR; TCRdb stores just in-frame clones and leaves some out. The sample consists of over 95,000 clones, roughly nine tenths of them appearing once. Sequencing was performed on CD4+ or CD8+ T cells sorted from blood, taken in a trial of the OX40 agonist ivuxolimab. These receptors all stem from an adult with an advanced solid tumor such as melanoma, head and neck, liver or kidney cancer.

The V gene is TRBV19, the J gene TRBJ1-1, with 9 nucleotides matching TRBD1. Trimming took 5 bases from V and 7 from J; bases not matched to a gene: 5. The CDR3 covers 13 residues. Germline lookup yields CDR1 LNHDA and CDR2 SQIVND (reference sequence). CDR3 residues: CASSPQGAGEAFF. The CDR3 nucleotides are TGTGCCAGTAGTCCACAGGGGGCTGGTGAAGCTTTCTTT.

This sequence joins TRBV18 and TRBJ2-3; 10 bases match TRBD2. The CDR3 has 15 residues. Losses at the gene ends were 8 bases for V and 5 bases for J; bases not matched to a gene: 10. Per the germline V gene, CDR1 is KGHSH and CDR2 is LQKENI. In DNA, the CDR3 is TGTGCCAGCCCAAACGTAGCGGGAGGAGTAGATACGCAGTATTTT. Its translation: CASPNVAGGVDTQYF.

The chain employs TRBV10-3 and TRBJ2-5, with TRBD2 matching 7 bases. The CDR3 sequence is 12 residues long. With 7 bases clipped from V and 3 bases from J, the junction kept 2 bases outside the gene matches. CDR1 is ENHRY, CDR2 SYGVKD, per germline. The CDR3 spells CAIKGGEETQYF. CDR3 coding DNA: TGTGCCATCAAGGGAGGGGAAGAGACCCAGTACTTC.

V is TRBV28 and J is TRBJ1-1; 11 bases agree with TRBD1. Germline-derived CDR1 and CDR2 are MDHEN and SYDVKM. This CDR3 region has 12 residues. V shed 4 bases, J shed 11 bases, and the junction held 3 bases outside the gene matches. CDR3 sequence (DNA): TGTGCCAGCAGTTCCGGGACAGGGGGGGCTTTCTTT. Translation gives CASSSGTGGAFF.

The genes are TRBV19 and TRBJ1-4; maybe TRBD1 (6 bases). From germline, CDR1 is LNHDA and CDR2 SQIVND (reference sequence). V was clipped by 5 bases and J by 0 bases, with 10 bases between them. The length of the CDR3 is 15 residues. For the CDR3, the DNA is TGTGCCAGTAGTTGGACAGTGACAACTAATGAAAAACTGTTTTTT. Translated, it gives CASSWTVTTNEKLFF. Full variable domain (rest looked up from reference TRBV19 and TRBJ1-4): DGGITQSPKYLFRKEGQNVTLSCEQNLNHDAMYWYRQDPGQGLRLIYYSQIVNDFQKGDIAEGYSVSREKKESFPLTVTSAQKNPTAFYLCASSWTVTTNEKLFFGSGTQLSVL.

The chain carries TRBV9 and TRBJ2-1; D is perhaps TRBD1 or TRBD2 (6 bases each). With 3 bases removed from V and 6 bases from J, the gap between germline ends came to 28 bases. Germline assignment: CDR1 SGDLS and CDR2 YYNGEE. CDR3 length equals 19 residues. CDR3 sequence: CASSGGVPGHATSSNEQFF. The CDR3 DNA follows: TGTGCCAGCAGCGGAGGGGTCCCGGGACACGCGACTAGTTCCAATGAGCAGTTCTTC.

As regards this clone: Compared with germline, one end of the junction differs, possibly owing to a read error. For the CDR3, the DNA is TGTGCCAGTAGTATAGGTTTCAGGGTGGGATCAGAGACCCAGCACTTC. Translating it yields CASSIGFRVGSETQHF. The genes are TRBV19 and TRBJ2-5; D perhaps matches TRBD1 (5 bases). Germline CDR1 and CDR2: LNHDA and SQIVND (reference sequence). This CDR3 comprises 16 residues.

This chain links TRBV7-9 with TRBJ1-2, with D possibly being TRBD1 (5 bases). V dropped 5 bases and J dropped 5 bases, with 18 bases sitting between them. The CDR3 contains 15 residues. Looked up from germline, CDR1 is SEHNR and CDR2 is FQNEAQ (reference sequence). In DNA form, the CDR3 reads TGTGCCAGCAGCCCCCGGGACTCCCCGTCGTATGGCTACACCTTC. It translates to CASSPRDSPSYGYTF.

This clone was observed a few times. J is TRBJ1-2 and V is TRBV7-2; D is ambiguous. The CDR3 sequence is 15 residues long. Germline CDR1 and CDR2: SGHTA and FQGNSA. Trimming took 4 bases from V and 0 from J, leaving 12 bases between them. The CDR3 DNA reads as TGTGCCAGCAGCTCCGGACCTTTAGCTAACTATGGCTACACCTTC. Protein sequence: CASSSGPLANYGYTF. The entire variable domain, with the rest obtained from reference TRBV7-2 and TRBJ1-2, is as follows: GAGVSQSPSNKVTEKGKDVELRCDPISGHTALYWYRQSLGQGLEFLIYFQGNSAPDKSGLPSDRFSAERTGGSVSTLTIQRTQQEDSAVYLCASSSGPLANYGYTFGSGTRLTVV.

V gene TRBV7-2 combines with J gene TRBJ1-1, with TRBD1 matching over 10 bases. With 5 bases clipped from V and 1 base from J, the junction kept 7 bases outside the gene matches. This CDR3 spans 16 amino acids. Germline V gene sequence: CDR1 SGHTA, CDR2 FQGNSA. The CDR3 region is CASSAGQGRRNTEAFF. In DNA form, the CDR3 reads TGTGCCAGCAGCGCGGGACAGGGGAGGAGGAACACTGAAGCTTTCTTT.

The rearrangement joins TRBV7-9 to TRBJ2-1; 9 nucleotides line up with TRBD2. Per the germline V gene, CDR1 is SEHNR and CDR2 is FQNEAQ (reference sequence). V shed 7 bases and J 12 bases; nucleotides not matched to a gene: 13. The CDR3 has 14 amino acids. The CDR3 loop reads CASTSGINITWQFF. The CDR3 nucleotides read TGTGCCAGCACTAGCGGGATAAATATAACGTGGCAGTTCTTC.

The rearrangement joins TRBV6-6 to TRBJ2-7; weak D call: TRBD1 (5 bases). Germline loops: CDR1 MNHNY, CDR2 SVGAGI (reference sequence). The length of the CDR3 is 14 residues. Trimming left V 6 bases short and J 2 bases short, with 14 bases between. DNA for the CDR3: TGTGCCAGCAGACCGGACATCGCAGCCTACGAGCAGTACTTC. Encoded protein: CASRPDIAAYEQYF.

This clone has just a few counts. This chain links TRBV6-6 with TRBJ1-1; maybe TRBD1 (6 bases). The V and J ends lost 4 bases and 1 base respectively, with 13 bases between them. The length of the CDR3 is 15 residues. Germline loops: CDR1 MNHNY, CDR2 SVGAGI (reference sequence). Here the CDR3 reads CASSSPGQGNTEAFF. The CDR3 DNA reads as TGTGCCAGCAGTTCGCCGGGACAAGGGAACACTGAAGCTTTCTTT.

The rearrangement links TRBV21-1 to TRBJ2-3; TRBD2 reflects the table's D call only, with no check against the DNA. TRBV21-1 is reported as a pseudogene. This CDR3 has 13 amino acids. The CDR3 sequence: CASNVLGTDTQYF. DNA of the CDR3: TGTGCCAGCAACGTACTTGGCACAGATACGCAGTATTTT.

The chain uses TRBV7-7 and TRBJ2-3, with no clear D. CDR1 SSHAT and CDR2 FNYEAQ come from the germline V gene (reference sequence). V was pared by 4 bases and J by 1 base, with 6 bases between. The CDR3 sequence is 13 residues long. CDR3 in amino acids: CASSSLGTDTQYF. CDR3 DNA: TGTGCCAGCAGCTCCTTGGGCACAGATACGCAGTATTTT.

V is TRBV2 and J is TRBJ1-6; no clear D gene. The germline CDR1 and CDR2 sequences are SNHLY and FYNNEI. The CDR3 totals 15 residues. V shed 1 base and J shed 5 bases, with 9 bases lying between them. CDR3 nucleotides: TGTGCCAGCAGTGAAGTAGGGATGAATAATTCACCCCTCCACTTT. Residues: CASSEVGMNNSPLHF. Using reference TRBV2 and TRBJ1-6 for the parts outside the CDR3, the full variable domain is EPEVTQTPSHQVTQMGQEVILRCVPISNHLYFYWYRQILGQKVEFLVSFYNNEISEKSEIFDDQFSVERPDGSNFTLKIRSTKLEDSAMYFCASSEVGMNNSPLHFGNGTRLTVT.

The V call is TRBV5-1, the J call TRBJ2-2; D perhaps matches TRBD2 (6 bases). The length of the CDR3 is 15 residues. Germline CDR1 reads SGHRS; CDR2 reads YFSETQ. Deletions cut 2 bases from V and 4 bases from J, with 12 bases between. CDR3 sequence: CASSFSAGPTGELFF. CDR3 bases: TGCGCCAGCAGCTTCTCTGCGGGACCCACCGGGGAGCTGTTTTTT. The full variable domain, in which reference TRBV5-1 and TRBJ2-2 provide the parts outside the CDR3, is KAGVTQTPRYLIKTRGQQVTLSCSPISGHRSVSWYQQTPGQGLQFLFEYFSETQRNKGNFPGRFSGRQFSNSRSEMNVSTLELGDSALYLCASSFSAGPTGELFFGEGSRLTVL.

DNA for the CDR3: TGTGCCAGCAGCTCGGCCGGGACTAGCGGGATGTACAATGAGCAGTTCTTC. Protein: CASSSAGTSGMYNEQFF. This chain links TRBV7-2 with TRBJ2-1; 13 nucleotides match TRBD2. With 4 bases clipped from V and 4 bases from J, the junction kept 7 bases outside the gene matches. Germline values: CDR1 SGHTA, CDR2 FQGNSA. The CDR3 sequence is 17 residues long. The complete variable domain, with remaining parts taken from reference TRBV7-2 and TRBJ2-1, reads GAGVSQSPSNKVTEKGKDVELRCDPISGHTALYWYRQSLGQGLEFLIYFQGNSAPDKSGLPSDRFSAERTGGSVSTLTIQRTQQEDSAVYLCASSSAGTSGMYNEQFFGPGTRLTVL.

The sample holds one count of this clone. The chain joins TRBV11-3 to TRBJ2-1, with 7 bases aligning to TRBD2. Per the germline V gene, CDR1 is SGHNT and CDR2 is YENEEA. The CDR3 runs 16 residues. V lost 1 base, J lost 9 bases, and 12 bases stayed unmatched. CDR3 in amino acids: CASSLGGARGDSEQFF. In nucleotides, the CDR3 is TGTGCCAGCAGCTTAGGCGGCGCTCGGGGGGATAGTGAGCAGTTCTTC.

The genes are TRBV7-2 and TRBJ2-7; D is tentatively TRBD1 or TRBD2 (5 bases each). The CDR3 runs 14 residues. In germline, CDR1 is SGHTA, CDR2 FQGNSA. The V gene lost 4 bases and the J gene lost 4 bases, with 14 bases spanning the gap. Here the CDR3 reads CASSSRGVQYEQYF. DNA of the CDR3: TGTGCCAGCAGCTCCCGAGGGGTGCAGTACGAGCAGTACTTC.

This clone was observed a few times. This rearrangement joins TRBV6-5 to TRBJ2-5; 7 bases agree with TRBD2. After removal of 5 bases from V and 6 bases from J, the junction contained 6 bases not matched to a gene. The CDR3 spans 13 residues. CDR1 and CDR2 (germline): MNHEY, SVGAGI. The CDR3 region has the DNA TGTGCCAGCAGTGAGAGCGGGACCCAGACCCAGTACTTC. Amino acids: CASSESGTQTQYF.

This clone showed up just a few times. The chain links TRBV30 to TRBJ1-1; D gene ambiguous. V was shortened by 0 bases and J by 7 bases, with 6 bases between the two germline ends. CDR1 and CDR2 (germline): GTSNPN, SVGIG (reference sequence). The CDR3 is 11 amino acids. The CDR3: CAWSVRSEAFF. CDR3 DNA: TGTGCCTGGAGTGTCCGGAGTGAAGCTTTCTTT. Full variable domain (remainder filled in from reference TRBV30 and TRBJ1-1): SQTIHQWPATLVQPVGSPLSLECTVEGTSNPNLYWYRQAAGRGLQLLFYSVGIGQISSEVPQNLSASRPQDRQFILSSKKLLLSDSGFYLCAWSVRSEAFFGQGTRLTVV.

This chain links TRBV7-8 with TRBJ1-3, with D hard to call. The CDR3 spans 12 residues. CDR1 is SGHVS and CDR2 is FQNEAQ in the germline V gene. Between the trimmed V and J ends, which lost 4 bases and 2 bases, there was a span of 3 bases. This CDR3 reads CASSWPGNTIYF. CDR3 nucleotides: TGTGCCAGCAGCTGGCCTGGAAACACCATATATTTT.

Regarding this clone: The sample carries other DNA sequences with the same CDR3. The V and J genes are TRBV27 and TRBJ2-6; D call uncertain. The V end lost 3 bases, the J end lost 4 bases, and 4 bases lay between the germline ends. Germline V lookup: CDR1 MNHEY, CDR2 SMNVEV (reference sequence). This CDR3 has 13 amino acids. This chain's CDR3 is CASSFSGANVLTF. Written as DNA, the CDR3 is TGTGCCAGCAGTTTTTCCGGGGCCAACGTCCTGACTTTC.

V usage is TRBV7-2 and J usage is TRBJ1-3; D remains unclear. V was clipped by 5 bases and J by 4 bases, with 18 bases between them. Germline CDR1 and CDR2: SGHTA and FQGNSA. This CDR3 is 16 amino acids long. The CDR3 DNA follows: TGTGCCAGCAGCCTCGGTTCGGGTGCCTACGGAAACACCATATATTTT. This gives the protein CASSLGSGAYGNTIYF. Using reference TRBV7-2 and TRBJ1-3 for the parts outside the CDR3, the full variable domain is GAGVSQSPSNKVTEKGKDVELRCDPISGHTALYWYRQSLGQGLEFLIYFQGNSAPDKSGLPSDRFSAERTGGSVSTLTIQRTQQEDSAVYLCASSLGSGAYGNTIYFGEGSWLTVV.

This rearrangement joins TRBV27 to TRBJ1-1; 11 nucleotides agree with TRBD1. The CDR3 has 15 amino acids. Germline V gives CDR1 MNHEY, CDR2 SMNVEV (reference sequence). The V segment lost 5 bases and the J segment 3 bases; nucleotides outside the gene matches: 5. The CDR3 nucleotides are TGTGCCAGCAGTCCGGGACAGGGGGGCGACACTGAAGCTTTCTTT. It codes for CASSPGQGGDTEAFF.

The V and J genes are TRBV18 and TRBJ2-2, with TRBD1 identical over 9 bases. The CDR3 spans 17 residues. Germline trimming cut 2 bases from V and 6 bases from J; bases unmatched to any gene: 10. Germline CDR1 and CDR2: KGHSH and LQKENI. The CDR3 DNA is TGTGCCAGCTCACCAATGAGAGGGACAGGGTCTTCCGGGGAGCTGTTTTTT. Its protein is CASSPMRGTGSSGELFF.

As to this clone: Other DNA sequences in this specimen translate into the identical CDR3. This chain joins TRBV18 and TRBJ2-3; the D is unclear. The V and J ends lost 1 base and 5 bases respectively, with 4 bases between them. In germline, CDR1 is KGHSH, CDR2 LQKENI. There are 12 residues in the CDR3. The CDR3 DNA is TGTGCCAGCTCACCACTTGGAGATACGCAGTATTTT. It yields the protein CASSPLGDTQYF.